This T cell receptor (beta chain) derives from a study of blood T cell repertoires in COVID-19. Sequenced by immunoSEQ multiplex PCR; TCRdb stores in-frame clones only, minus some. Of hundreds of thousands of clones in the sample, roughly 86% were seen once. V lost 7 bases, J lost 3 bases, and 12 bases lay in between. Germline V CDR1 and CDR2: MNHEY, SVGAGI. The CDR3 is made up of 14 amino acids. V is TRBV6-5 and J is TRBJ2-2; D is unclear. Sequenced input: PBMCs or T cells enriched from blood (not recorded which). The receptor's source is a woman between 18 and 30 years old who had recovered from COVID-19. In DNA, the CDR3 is TGTGCCAGCACCGTCGCACGGGACACCGGGGAGCTGTTTTTT. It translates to CASTVARDTGELFF.